This T cell receptor beta chain originates from a study of beta chain features in type 1 diabetes. Concerning this clone itself: Its target is not known.

Study-wide points: Fewer junction insertions and more nucleotide deletions appeared in type 1 diabetes patients.

The sequenced template was cDNA made from the entire isolated RNA. Measured with immunoSEQ multiplex PCR; TCRdb has only the in-frame clones, and not every one. The data contain about 330,000 clones, 11% of them singletons. Germline V gene lookup returns CDR1 SEHNR and CDR2 FQNEAQ (reference sequence). This CDR3 has 18 amino acids. V shed 4 bases and J 0 bases; nucleotides not matched to a gene: 10. The sample taken for sequencing was naive CD4+ T cells from blood. This clonotype was sampled from a woman under 40 in good health. The V and J genes are TRBV7-9 and TRBJ1-4, with TRBD1 identical over 8 bases. In DNA form, the CDR3 reads TGTGCCAGCAGCTCACTGGACAGGGACTTGTCAACTAATGAAAAACTGTTTTTT. As protein: CASSSLDRDLSTNEKLFF.